This record covers a single T cell receptor beta chain. The data were obtained in a study of T cells expressing NK-cell markers. Whole-study context: Just one sequenced donor of eight was HCMV-seronegative, while seven were seropositive.

Germline V gives CDR1 GTSNPN, CDR2 SVGIG (reference sequence). CDR3 length equals 14 residues. No DNA is given; TCRdb re-called the 5' RACE reads and lists each CDR3 protein once. In total, the table holds 350,000 to 400,000 distinct CDR3 sequences. The chain couples TRBV30 to TRBJ1-1; without DNA, the TCRdb call of TRBD1 cannot be checked. Sequenced input: blood T cells: a sorted CD56 or NKG2C T cell subset, CD4+ or CD8+ T cells, or bulk PBMC T cells (not recorded which). This TCR derives from a woman in her forties or fifties in good health. The CDR3 loop is CAWTAGTANTEAFF.